This TCR beta chain appears in the sequencing data of a study of graft-versus-host responses after intestinal transplantation. Across the whole study: Transplant recipients had multivisceral, liver-intestinal, or isolated intestinal grafts. Study outcomes and limitations: Researchers found GvH clones in recipient marrow, and some showed up first in ileum or blood.

Comments on this clone: Its antigen is unidentified. Other nucleotide sequences in the sample specify the same CDR3.

Here immunoSEQ multiplex PCR was the method, and the copy in TCRdb shows in-frame clones only, minus some. The data contain more than 85,000 clones, roughly 80% of them seen just once; the ten biggest clones take up around 0.83%. Looked up from germline, CDR1 is KGHSH and CDR2 is LQKENI. This CDR3 region has 13 residues. The V gene lost 3 bases and the J gene lost 4 bases, with 8 bases spanning the gap. This chain joins TRBV18 and TRBJ2-3; D uncertain. The receptor was isolated from a human donor who received an intestinal transplant. The sequencing here drew on unstimulated CD4+ T cells sorted from spleen or lymph node cells, taken before intestinal transplant. The DNA of the CDR3 is TGTGCCAGCTCACCGACTCCTGCAGATACGCAGTATTTT. It codes for CASSPTPADTQYF.